The 10 T cell receptor beta chains listed next were all sequenced from one sample in a study of blood T cell repertoires in COVID-19. Method: immunoSEQ multiplex PCR; TCRdb's copy keeps in-frame clones and lacks some. The sample includes 250,000 or so clones, 90% of them seen just once. The sample consisted of peripheral blood. All receptors come from a woman aged 55-70 years with COVID-19, enrolled during active disease.

J is TRBJ2-7 and V is TRBV7-2; D might be TRBD1 (6 bases). Germline values: CDR1 SGHTA, CDR2 FQGNSA. V dropped 6 bases and J dropped 5 bases, with 17 bases sitting between them. This CDR3 region has 14 residues. The CDR3, as DNA: TGTGCCAGCAGACCTCGACCGGGACATGACGAGCAGTACTTC. It yields the protein CASRPRPGHDEQYF.

The rearrangement uses TRBV13 and TRBJ1-2; TRBD1 agrees at 9 bases. This CDR3 has 15 amino acids. Germline lookup yields CDR1 PRHDT and CDR2 FYEKMQ (reference sequence). Trimming removed 5 bases from V and 3 bases from J; junction bases left unmatched: 7. The CDR3 sequence: CASSPPTGGDYGYTF. In nucleotides, the CDR3 is TGTGCCAGCAGCCCACCCACAGGGGGCGACTATGGCTACACCTTC.

The chain has TRBV15 and TRBJ1-4; D is undetermined. This CDR3 has 15 residues. Germline loops: CDR1 LNHNV, CDR2 YYDKDF (reference sequence). The germline V and J ends were trimmed by 0 bases and 7 bases, with 12 bases remaining between them. The CDR3: CATSRDRRTGEKLFF. DNA of the CDR3: TGTGCCACCAGCAGAGACAGGAGGACGGGTGAAAAACTGTTTTTT.

V usage is TRBV9 and J usage is TRBJ2-5; TRBD2 might be the D (5 bases). The CDR3 extends over 13 amino acids. Trimming shortened V by 2 bases and J by 5 bases, and 10 bases separated the two germline ends. The V gene's germline CDR1 is SGDLS and CDR2 YYNGEE. CDR3 sequence: CASSVGPGETQYF. The CDR3 DNA follows: TGTGCCAGCAGCGTTGGGCCGGGGGAGACCCAGTACTTC.

The chain combines TRBV6-6 with TRBJ1-5; D remains unclear. CDR1 MNHNY and CDR2 SVGAGI come from the germline V gene (reference sequence). The CDR3 totals 14 residues. With 6 bases removed from V and 4 bases from J, the gap between germline ends came to 13 bases. The CDR3 region is CASRREGLNQPQHF. The CDR3 DNA is TGTGCCAGCAGGCGGGAGGGCTTGAATCAGCCCCAGCATTTT.

This chain uses TRBV12-3 or TRBV12-4 with TRBJ1-6, with D possibly TRBD1 on 6 matching bases. This CDR3 contains 13 residues. The V end lost 2 bases, the J end lost 13 bases, and 12 bases lay between the germline ends. The CDR3 DNA is TGTGCCAGCAGTTTAAACGGGGGGGCCCCCCTCCACTTT. Amino acid sequence: CASSLNGGAPLHF.

The chain is built from TRBV7-2 and TRBJ1-3; 12 bases align to TRBD1. This CDR3 region has 16 residues. CDR1 SGHTA and CDR2 FQGNSA come from the germline V gene. The V and J ends lost 1 base and 3 bases, in that order; junction bases with no gene match: 1. The CDR3 sequence: CASSLGDRGLGNTIYF. For the CDR3, the DNA is TGTGCCAGCAGCTTAGGGGACAGGGGGCTTGGAAACACCATATATTTT.

The chain links TRBV19 to TRBJ2-3; D might be TRBD1 (5 bases). The V end was cut by 7 bases, the J end by 0 bases, with 11 bases between. This CDR3 comprises 14 residues. Germline V gene data show CDR1 as LNHDA and CDR2 as SQIVND (reference sequence). The CDR3 DNA follows: TGTGCCAGTATCAAGAGACAGAGCACAGATACGCAGTATTTT. This codes for CASIKRQSTDTQYF.

The chain uses TRBV10-3 and TRBJ1-1, with 8 bases aligning to TRBD1. Germline assignment: CDR1 ENHRY and CDR2 SYGVKD. V gave up 10 bases and J gave up 2 bases; unmatched junction bases: 15. The CDR3 runs 16 residues. CDR3 DNA sequence: TGTGCCACCCAAGATGGTCGGGACAGGAGAAACACTGAAGCTTTCTTT. Encoded protein: CATQDGRDRRNTEAFF.

V gene TRBV14 combines with J gene TRBJ1-2; a weak D match, TRBD1 (6 bases). Germline loops: CDR1 SGHDN, CDR2 FVKESK. The CDR3 runs 15 residues. The germline V and J ends were trimmed by 1 base and 5 bases, with 14 bases remaining between them. The CDR3 here is CASSQVATGWYGYTF. The CDR3 nucleotides are TGTGCCAGCAGCCAAGTCGCAACAGGGTGGTATGGCTACACCTTC.